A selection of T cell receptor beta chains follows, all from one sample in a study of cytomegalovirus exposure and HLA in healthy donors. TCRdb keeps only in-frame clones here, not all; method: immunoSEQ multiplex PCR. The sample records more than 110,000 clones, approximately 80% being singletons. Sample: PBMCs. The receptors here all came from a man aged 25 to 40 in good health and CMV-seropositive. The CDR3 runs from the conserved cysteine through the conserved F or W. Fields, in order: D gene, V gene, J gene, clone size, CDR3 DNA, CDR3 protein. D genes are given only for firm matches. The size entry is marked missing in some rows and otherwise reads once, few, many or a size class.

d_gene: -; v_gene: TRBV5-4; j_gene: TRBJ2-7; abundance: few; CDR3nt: TGTGCCAGCAGCTTTGGAGCCAGCCCCACGGTAGACGAGCAGTACTTC; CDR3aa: CASSFGASPTVDEQYF
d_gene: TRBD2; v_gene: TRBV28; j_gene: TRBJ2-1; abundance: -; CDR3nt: TGTGCCAGCAGTTTAGCGGGGGGTGCCTTCCACGAGCAGTTCTTC; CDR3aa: CASSLAGGAFHEQFF
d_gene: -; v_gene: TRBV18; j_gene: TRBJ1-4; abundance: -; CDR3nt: TGTGCCAGCTCATCGCCAGGTGCAACTAATGAAAAACTGTTTTTT; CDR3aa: CASSSPGATNEKLFF
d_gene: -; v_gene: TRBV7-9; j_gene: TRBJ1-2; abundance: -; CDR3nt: TGTGCCAGCAGTCCTATCCCGGGACAAGATGGCTACACCTTC; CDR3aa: CASSPIPGQDGYTF
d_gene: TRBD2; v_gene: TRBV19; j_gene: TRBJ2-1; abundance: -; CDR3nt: TGTGCCAGTAGTATTGACCCTAGCGGGTACAATGAGCAGTTCTTC; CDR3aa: CASSIDPSGYNEQFF
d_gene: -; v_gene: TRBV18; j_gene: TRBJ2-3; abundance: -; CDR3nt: TGTGCCAGCTCACTATCCTTAAGGGGTGGGGCAGATACGCAGTATTTT; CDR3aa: CASSLSLRGGADTQYF
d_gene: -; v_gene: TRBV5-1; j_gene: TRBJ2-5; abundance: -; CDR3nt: TGCGCCAGCAGCTTGGCCCCTAAAGGGGCCGGGGAGACCCAGTACTTC; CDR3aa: CASSLAPKGAGETQYF
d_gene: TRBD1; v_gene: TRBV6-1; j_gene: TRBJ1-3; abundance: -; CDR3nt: TGTGCCAGCACCCCCAGCCCGGGCAGGGGGAACACCATATATTTT; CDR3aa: CASTPSPGRGNTIYF
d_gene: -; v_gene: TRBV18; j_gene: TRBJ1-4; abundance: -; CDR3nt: TGTGCCAGCTCACCACAGGGGACTAATGAAAAACTGTTTTTT; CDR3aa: CASSPQGTNEKLFF
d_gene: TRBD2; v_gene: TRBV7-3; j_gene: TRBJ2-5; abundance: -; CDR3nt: TGTGCCAGCAGCGTAGCGGGGGGCAAAGAGACCCAGTACTTC; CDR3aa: CASSVAGGKETQYF
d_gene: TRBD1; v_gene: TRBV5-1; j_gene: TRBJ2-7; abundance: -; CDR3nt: TGCGCCAGCGCGTCTAGGACAGGGGGCCGCGAGCAGTACTTC; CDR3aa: CASASRTGGREQYF
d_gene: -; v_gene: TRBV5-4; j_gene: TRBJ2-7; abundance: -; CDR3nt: TGTGCCAGCAGCACCGGACAGATCTACGAGCAGTACTTC; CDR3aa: CASSTGQIYEQYF
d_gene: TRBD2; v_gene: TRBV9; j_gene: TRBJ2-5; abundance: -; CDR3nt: TGTGCCAGCAGCGTTCGGGAGGGCCAAGAGACCCAGTACTTC; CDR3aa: CASSVREGQETQYF
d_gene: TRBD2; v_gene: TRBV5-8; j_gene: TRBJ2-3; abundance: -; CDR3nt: TGTGCCAGCAGCTTTAGCGGGGGAATCGCAGATACGCAGTATTTT; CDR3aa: CASSFSGGIADTQYF
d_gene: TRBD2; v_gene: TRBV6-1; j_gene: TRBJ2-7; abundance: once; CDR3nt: TGTGCCAGCAGTGAAGCGCACGGAGGGAGGGGTGAGCAGTACTTC; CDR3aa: CASSEAHGGRGEQYF
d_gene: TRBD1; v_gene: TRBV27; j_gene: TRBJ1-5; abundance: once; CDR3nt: TGTGCCAGCAGTTTATCGCGGACAGGGACTGGAGGACCCCAGCATTTT; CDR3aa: CASSLSRTGTGGPQHF